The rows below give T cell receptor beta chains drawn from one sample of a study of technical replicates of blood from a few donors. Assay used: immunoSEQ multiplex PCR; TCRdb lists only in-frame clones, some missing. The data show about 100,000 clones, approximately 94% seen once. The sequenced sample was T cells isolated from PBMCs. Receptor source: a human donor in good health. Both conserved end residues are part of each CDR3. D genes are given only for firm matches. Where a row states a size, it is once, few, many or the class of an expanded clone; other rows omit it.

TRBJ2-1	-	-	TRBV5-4	TGTGCCAGCCGAGGCTCCTACAATGAGCAGTTCTTC	CASRGSYNEQFF
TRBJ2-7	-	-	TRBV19	TGTGCCAGTACCAACGGAGGGACCGAGCAGTACTTC	CASTNGGTEQYF
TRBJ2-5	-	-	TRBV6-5	TGTGCCAGCAGCCCTACTGGACAGCCCCAAGAGACCCAGTACTTC	CASSPTGQPQETQYF
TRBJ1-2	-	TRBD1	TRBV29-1	TGCAGCGGTAGCCGGGACAGAAACTATGGCTACACCTTC	CSGSRDRNYGYTF
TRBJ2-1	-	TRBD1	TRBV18	TGTGCCAGCACGACCGACAGGGGGGCCTACAATGAGCAGTTCTTC	CASTTDRGAYNEQFF
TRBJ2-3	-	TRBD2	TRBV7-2	TGTGCCAGCAGCTTCCAAGCGGGAGTCCCAGATACGCAGTATTTT	CASSFQAGVPDTQYF
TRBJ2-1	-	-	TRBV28	TGTGCCAGCAGTTTGACCGGGATGGGTGAGCAGTTCTTC	CASSLTGMGEQFF
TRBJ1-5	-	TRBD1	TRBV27	TGTGCCAGCAGCCGACAGGGGACTCAGCCCCAGCATTTT	CASSRQGTQPQHF
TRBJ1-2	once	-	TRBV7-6	TGTGCCAGCAGCCCGGTGCAGGTAGTTAACTATGGCTACACCTTC	CASSPVQVVNYGYTF
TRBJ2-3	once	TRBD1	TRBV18	TGTGCCAGCTCACCCGACTTACGGACAGGGAACACAGATACGCAGTATTTT	CASSPDLRTGNTDTQYF
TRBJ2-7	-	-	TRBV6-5	TGTGCCAGCAGTTACGCCGGGGAGGAGCAGTACTTC	CASSYAGEEQYF
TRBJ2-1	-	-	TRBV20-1	TGCAGCTTCGAACGGGTGAATGAGCAGTTCTTC	CSFERVNEQFF
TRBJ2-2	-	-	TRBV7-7	TGTGCTAGCAGACCCCCTGGACATATGAACACCGGGGAGCTGTTTTTT	CASRPPGHMNTGELFF
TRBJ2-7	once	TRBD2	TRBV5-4	TGTGCCAGCAGTACTGGCGGGGGGATCCCCTACGAGCAGTACTTC	CASSTGGGIPYEQYF
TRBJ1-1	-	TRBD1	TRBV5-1	TGCGCCAGCAGCTTTGGACAGGGCCCGATGAACACTGAAGCTTTCTTT	CASSFGQGPMNTEAFF
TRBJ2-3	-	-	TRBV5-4	TGTGCCAGCAGCATCCTACTAGCTAGCACAGATACGCAGTATTTT	CASSILLASTDTQYF
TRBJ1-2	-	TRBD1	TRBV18	TGTGCCAGCTCAACGACAGGGTCTAACTATGGCTACACCTTC	CASSTTGSNYGYTF
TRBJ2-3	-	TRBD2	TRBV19	TGTGCCAGTAGTATCGGACTAGCGGAAAGCACAGATACGCAGTATTTT	CASSIGLAESTDTQYF
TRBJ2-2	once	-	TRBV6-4	TGTGCCAGCAGTATACAGGAGAACACCGGGGAGCTGTTTTTT	CASSIQENTGELFF
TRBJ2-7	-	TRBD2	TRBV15	TGTGCCACCAGCAGAGATTTAACTAGCGGGGGGTACCGGTTCGAGCAGTACTTC	CATSRDLTSGGYRFEQYF
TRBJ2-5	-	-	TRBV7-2	TGTGCCAGCAGCTTATACCTAGCAACCCAGTACTTC	CASSLYLATQYF
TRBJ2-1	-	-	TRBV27	TGTGCCAGCAGTTCAGTGGGCCATTCCCGATTTACAAATGAGCAGTTCTTC	CASSSVGHSRFTNEQFF
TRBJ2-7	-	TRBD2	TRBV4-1	TGCGCCAGCAGCCAATCTGGCGGGGGAGGCTACGAGCAGTACTTC	CASSQSGGGGYEQYF
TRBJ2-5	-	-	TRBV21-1	TGTGCTACGGCGGGGGGAAAAGAGACCCAGTACTTC	CATAGGKETQYF
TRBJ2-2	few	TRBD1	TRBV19	TGTGCCAGTAGGGTACAGGGGGTTACCGGGGAGCTGTTTTTT	CASRVQGVTGELFF
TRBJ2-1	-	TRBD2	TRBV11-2	TGTGCCAGCAGCTTAGATCGGGGTAGCGGGAATGAGCAGTTCTTC	CASSLDRGSGNEQFF
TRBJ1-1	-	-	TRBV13	TGTGCCAGCAGCTTAGATCTGGGTCTCCGGAGCACTGAAGCTTTCTTT	CASSLDLGLRSTEAFF
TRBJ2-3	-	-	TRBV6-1	TGTGCCAGCAGTGAAAGAAGGGGTGGGGCAGATACGCAGTATTTT	CASSERRGGADTQYF
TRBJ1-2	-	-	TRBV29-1	TGCAGCGTGGATACAGGGTCCAATGGCTACACCTTC	CSVDTGSNGYTF
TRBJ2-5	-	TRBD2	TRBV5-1	TGCGCCAGCGGGAGACTAGCGGAAGAGACCCAGTACTTC	CASGRLAEETQYF
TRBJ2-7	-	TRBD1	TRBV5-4	TGTGCCAGCAGCTCCCGGGACAGGGGAGGCTACGAGCAGTACTTC	CASSSRDRGGYEQYF
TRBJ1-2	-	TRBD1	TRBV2	TGTGCCAGCAGTGAAAGCAGAGGGGGCGCCAACTATGGCTACACCTTC	CASSESRGGANYGYTF
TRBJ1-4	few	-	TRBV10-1	TGCGCCAGCAGTGACGGACCCACAGCGGCTAATGAAAAACTGTTTTTT	CASSDGPTAANEKLFF
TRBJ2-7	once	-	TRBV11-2	TGTGCCAGCAGCTTATCGCCAGGGGCCACCTACGAGCAGTACTTC	CASSLSPGATYEQYF
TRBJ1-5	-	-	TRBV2	TGTGCCAGCAGTGAATTTTTAGCGGGGAATCAGCCCCAGCATTTT	CASSEFLAGNQPQHF
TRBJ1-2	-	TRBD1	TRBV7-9	TGTGCCAGCAGCTCAGGGGGGACAGTCTATGTCTACACCTTC	CASSSGGTVYVYTF
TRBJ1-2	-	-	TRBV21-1	TGTGCCAGCAGCAAAGCTAGGACAGGGGGCCCCTATCACTATGGCTACACCTTC	CASSKARTGGPYHYGYTF
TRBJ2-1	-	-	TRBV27	TGTGCCAGCAGTCTAACCGGAGTGATTGAGCAGTTCTTC	CASSLTGVIEQFF
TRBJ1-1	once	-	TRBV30	TGTGCCTGGAGTGTAAGGGGCGGGGACACTGAAGCTTTCTTT	CAWSVRGGDTEAFF
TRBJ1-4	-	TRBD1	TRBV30	TGTGCCTGGGTCCGTAAGACAGGGGGAGAAAAACTGTTTTTT	CAWVRKTGGEKLFF
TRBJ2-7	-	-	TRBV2	TGTGCCAGCAGGGCGGGACTCCCCTACGAGCAGTACTTC	CASRAGLPYEQYF
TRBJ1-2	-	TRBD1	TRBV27	TGTGCCAGCAGTTGGGACAGCAAATTTTATGGCTACACCTTC	CASSWDSKFYGYTF
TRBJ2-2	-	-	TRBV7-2	TGTGCCAGCAGCTTAGTATACGACAAACGCACCGGGGAGCTGTTTTTT	CASSLVYDKRTGELFF